These 21 T cell receptor beta chains came from one sample sequenced in a study of cytomegalovirus exposure and HLA in healthy donors. This PCR relied on a set of 60 Vbeta primers and 13 Jbeta primers. Profiling relied on immunoSEQ multiplex PCR, and the TCRdb table lists in-frame clones only, not all of them. The table has around 120,000 clones, less than 85% seen once. What was sequenced was PBMCs. The receptors stem from a male donor in good health and CMV-seronegative.

This chain uses TRBV7-9 with TRBJ2-5; perhaps TRBD2 as D (6 bases). V was clipped by 2 bases and J by 4 bases, with 8 bases between them. CDR1 is SEHNR and CDR2 is FQNEAQ in the germline V gene (reference sequence). The CDR3 totals 13 residues. The CDR3: CASSLLGGETQYF. Here the CDR3 DNA reads TGTGCCAGCAGCTTACTCGGGGGAGAGACCCAGTACTTC.

The rearrangement joins TRBV7-8 to TRBJ1-4; D gene uncertain. The CDR3 is made up of 15 amino acids. The V end lost 6 bases, the J end lost 2 bases, and 13 bases lay between the germline ends. Germline V gene lookup returns CDR1 SGHVS and CDR2 FQNEAQ. The CDR3 region has the DNA TGTGCCAGCAGACTTACCGGGTCCACTAATGAAAAACTGTTTTTT. Translating gives CASRLTGSTNEKLFF.

Comment on this clone: A read error may account for a junction end that differs from germline. The chain carries TRBV7-9 and TRBJ2-1; weak D call: TRBD1 (6 bases). CDR3 length equals 14 residues. Germline CDR1 and CDR2: SEHNR and FQNEAQ (reference sequence). The CDR3 region is CSSSPEVDSNEQFF. The CDR3 nucleotides are TGTTCCAGCAGCCCTGAGGTGGACAGCAATGAGCAGTTCTTC.

This sequence joins TRBV5-4 and TRBJ2-6, with 8 nucleotides matching TRBD1. The CDR3 is made up of 16 amino acids. Germline lookup yields CDR1 SGHNT and CDR2 YYREEE (reference sequence). Trimming at V came to 3 bases and at J to 1 base, leaving 3 bases not matched to a gene. CDR3 nucleotides: TGTGCCAGCAGCTCGGACAGGGTTTCTGGGGCCAACGTCCTGACTTTC. Translation: CASSSDRVSGANVLTF.

The V call is TRBV29-1, the J call TRBJ2-7, with D tentatively TRBD1 (5 bases). CDR3 size: 11 residues. Looked up from germline, CDR1 is SQVTM and CDR2 is ANQGSEA. V lost 6 bases and J 7 bases, leaving 13 bases between the germline ends. The CDR3 coding sequence is TGCAGCGTCAGGGCAGGTCCTGAGCAGTACTTC. This translates into CSVRAGPEQYF.

This chain links TRBV29-1 with TRBJ1-1; D possibly corresponds to TRBD1 (6 bases). The germline V gene encodes CDR1 SQVTM and CDR2 ANQGSEA. This CDR3 is 13 amino acids long. Between the trimmed V and J ends, which lost 6 bases and 1 base, there was a span of 12 bases. CDR3 sequence: CSVSRTENTEAFF. In DNA, the CDR3 is TGCAGCGTCTCCCGGACAGAGAACACTGAAGCTTTCTTT.

To note about this clone: Mismatch with germline at one junction end may stem from a read error. The CDR3 loop reads CSSRPTANSYEQYF. The DNA for the CDR3 is TGTTCCAGCAGGCCGACAGCAAACTCCTACGAGCAGTACTTC. This rearrangement joins TRBV7-9 to TRBJ2-7, with a tentative D call TRBD1 (5 bases). CDR1 is SEHNR, CDR2 FQNEAQ, per germline (reference sequence). The CDR3 has 14 amino acids.

The chain uses TRBV4-3 and TRBJ1-5, with 8 bases aligning to TRBD1. Germline lookup yields CDR1 LGHNA and CDR2 YSLEER. V lost 0 bases and J lost 5; bases outside the gene matches: 3. The CDR3 consists of 15 residues. CDR3 nucleotides: TGCGCCAGCAGCCAAGACGCAGGGGGCGATCAGCCCCAGCATTTT. This encodes CASSQDAGGDQPQHF.

This chain links TRBV10-3 with TRBJ1-3; possible D gene TRBD1, 5 bases. V dropped 9 bases and J dropped 0 bases, with 12 bases sitting between them. The CDR3 totals 14 residues. Germline V CDR1 and CDR2: ENHRY, SYGVKD. This chain's CDR3 is CAIPGLISGNTIYF. As DNA, the CDR3 is TGTGCCATTCCGGGACTGATCTCTGGAAACACCATATATTTT.

V usage is TRBV30 and J usage is TRBJ1-1; D is possibly TRBD1 (6 bases). The germline CDR1 and CDR2 sequences are GTSNPN and SVGIG (reference sequence). CDR3 length: 15 residues. V was cut by 0 bases and J by 5 bases, with 16 bases left in between. The CDR3 spells CAWSVPPGEGTEAFF. CDR3 nucleotides: TGTGCCTGGAGTGTACCCCCAGGGGAAGGGACTGAAGCTTTCTTT.

Concerning this clone: Other DNA sequences in the sample encode the same CDR3. This chain links TRBV18 with TRBJ2-3, with D unresolved. The germline gives CDR1 KGHSH, CDR2 LQKENI. Deletions cut 6 bases from V and 5 bases from J, with 9 bases between. CDR3 length: 12 amino acids. CDR3 coding DNA: TGTGCCAGCTCCGAGGCACGAGATACGCAGTATTTT. This gives the protein CASSEARDTQYF.

The chain joins TRBV5-4 to TRBJ2-1; TRBD2 matches 7 bases. CDR3 length: 15 amino acids. Germline V CDR1 and CDR2: SGHNT, YYREEE (reference sequence). V trimming: 2 bases; J trimming: 4 bases; junction bases outside the gene matches: 6. CDR3 amino acids: CASSLTSASYNEQFF. In nucleotides, the CDR3 is TGTGCCAGCAGCTTAACTAGCGCGTCGTACAATGAGCAGTTCTTC.

The chain combines TRBV9 with TRBJ2-1; the match to TRBD2 covers 9 bases. Germline V lookup: CDR1 SGDLS, CDR2 YYNGEE. V shed 0 bases, J shed 7 bases, and the junction held 14 bases outside the gene matches. This CDR3 has 18 amino acids. CDR3 coding DNA: TGTGCCAGCAGCGTAGCCGTAGCGGGAGCACCAACCTCTAATGAGCAGTTCTTC. This translates into CASSVAVAGAPTSNEQFF.

The gene calls are TRBV7-9 and TRBJ2-7; 9 bases map to TRBD1. Germline lookup yields CDR1 SEHNR and CDR2 FQNEAQ (reference sequence). The ends lost 6 bases at V and 0 bases at J; junction bases unmatched: 0. The length of the CDR3 is 13 residues. CDR3 sequence reads: CASRQGASYEQYF. CDR3 DNA: TGTGCCAGCAGACAGGGGGCCTCCTACGAGCAGTACTTC.

V gene TRBV2 combines with J gene TRBJ1-3; unclear D gene. The CDR3 is 12 residues long. V was cut by 2 bases and J by 4 bases, with 3 bases left in between. The V gene's germline CDR1 is SNHLY and CDR2 FYNNEI. CDR3: CASSEQGNTIYF. The DNA for the CDR3 is TGTGCCAGCAGTGAACAGGGAAACACCATATATTTT.

The J gene is TRBJ1-2, the V gene TRBV30; D possibly corresponds to TRBD1 (5 bases). The CDR3 runs to 13 residues. Trimming took 5 bases from V and 6 from J, leaving 16 bases between them. From germline, CDR1 is GTSNPN and CDR2 SVGIG (reference sequence). CDR3 amino acids: CAWVKAGIDGYTF. DNA for the CDR3: TGTGCCTGGGTAAAGGCAGGGATAGATGGCTACACCTTC. The complete variable domain, with remaining parts taken from reference TRBV30 and TRBJ1-2, reads SQTIHQWPATLVQPVGSPLSLECTVEGTSNPNLYWYRQAAGRGLQLLFYSVGIGQISSEVPQNLSASRPQDRQFILSSKKLLLSDSGFYLCAWVKAGIDGYTFGSGTRLTVV.

The genes are TRBV11-2 and TRBJ1-3, with D perhaps TRBD1 (6 bases). The CDR3 has 14 residues. Germline CDR1 reads SGHAT; CDR2 reads FQNNGV. V was cut by 5 bases and J by 4 bases, with 12 bases left in between. The CDR3 DNA follows: TGTGCCAGCAGCACAGGACAGCCCGGAAACACCATATATTTT. It specifies CASSTGQPGNTIYF.

J is TRBJ2-5 and V is TRBV6-1, with D perhaps matching TRBD1 (6 bases). CDR1 is MNHNS, CDR2 SASEGT, per germline. V lost 2 bases, J lost 4 bases, and 14 bases lay in between. This CDR3 spans 15 amino acids. This CDR3 is CASSEMTGGSETQYF. CDR3 nucleotide sequence: TGTGCCAGCAGTGAAATGACAGGAGGCTCAGAGACCCAGTACTTC.

The rearrangement links TRBV5-1 to TRBJ2-3, with 9 positions matching TRBD2. After removal of 0 bases from V and 5 bases from J, the junction contained 4 bases not matched to a gene. The CDR3 is 15 amino acids. Looked up from germline, CDR1 is SGHRS and CDR2 is YFSETQ. The CDR3 protein is CASSLAGGGEDTQYF. For the CDR3, the DNA is TGCGCCAGCAGCTTGGCTGGCGGGGGGGAAGATACGCAGTATTTT.

V is TRBV4-1 and J is TRBJ1-2, with a weak D call TRBD1 (5 bases). Trimming pared 1 base from V and 7 bases from J, leaving 19 bases between. Germline assignment: CDR1 MGHRA and CDR2 YSYEKL. There are 16 residues in the CDR3. The CDR3 region is CASSQGRGGKGPGYTF. As DNA, the CDR3 is TGCGCCAGCAGCCAAGGGCGGGGGGGAAAGGGCCCTGGCTACACCTTC.

CDR3 sequence (DNA): TGTGCCAGCAGCGTACAGGGGAATGAGCAGTTCTTC. This gives the protein CASSVQGNEQFF. V gene TRBV9 combines with J gene TRBJ2-1; D may be TRBD1 (6 bases). The CDR3 runs to 12 residues. Trimming pared 1 base from V and 7 bases from J, leaving 6 bases between. Looked up from germline, CDR1 is SGDLS and CDR2 is YYNGEE.